A selection of T cell receptor beta chains follows, all from one sample in a study of blood T cells in healthy people across ages. TCRdb reanalysed the 5' RACE reads using MiXCR and keeps one entry per CDR3 protein. This sample has over a million distinct CDR3 sequences, with 35% to 45% found just once. Source material: blood. The receptors come from a woman in her late teens or twenties in good health. The CDR3 runs from the conserved cysteine through the conserved F or W. The D gene is left open where the match is weak. Size tells how often a clone was seen (once, few, many) or the class of an expanded clone, and some rows leave it out.

>.|TRBJ2-3|TRBD2|TRBV5-1
CASSFRLAGVTTDTQYF
TGCGCCAGCAGCTTCAGACTAGCGGGGGTAACCACAGATACGCAGTATTTT
>.|TRBJ1-2|.|TRBV30
CAWSVGGAIYGYTF
TGTGCCTGGAGTGTCGGGGGGGCAATCTATGGCTACACCTTC
>few|TRBJ2-3|TRBD2|TRBV6-5
CASSYSAGEIASTDTQYF
TGTGCCAGCAGTTACTCTGCGGGGGAGATCGCTAGCACAGATACGCAGTATTTT
>few|TRBJ2-1|TRBD2|TRBV5-1
CASSLVASGSMLNEQFF
TGCGCCAGCAGCTTGGTGGCTAGCGGGAGTATGTTGAATGAGCAGTTCTTC
>.|TRBJ1-1|.|TRBV9
CASSAGPSAEAFF
TGTGCCAGCAGCGCCGGGCCCTCGGCTGAAGCTTTCTTT
>.|TRBJ2-3|.|TRBV7-7
CASSLQEADTQYF
TGTGCCAGCAGCTTACAAGAGGCAGATACGCAGTATTTT
>.|TRBJ1-2|.|TRBV6-1
CASSEQGRYYGYTF
TGTGCCAGCAGTGAACAGGGAAGATACTATGGCTACACCTTC
>.|TRBJ2-5|.|TRBV3-1
CASSQDRWTQYF
TGTGCCAGCAGCCAAGATCGGTGGACCCAGTACTTC
>.|TRBJ1-2|TRBD1|TRBV20-1
CSARDHGIRGEGAKGYTF
TGCAGTGCTAGAGACCATGGAATTCGTGGTGAGGGGGCGAAAGGCTACACCTTC
>.|TRBJ2-7|.|TRBV5-1
CASSLAGDGVREQYF
TGCGCCAGCAGCTTGGCCGGGGACGGGGTACGCGAGCAGTACTTC
>.|TRBJ1-2|TRBD1|TRBV20-1
CSVGQGLSYGYTF
TGCAGTGTCGGACAGGGATTGTCCTATGGCTACACCTTC
>.|TRBJ2-7|.|TRBV9
CASSEGSNSYEQYF
TGTGCCAGCAGCGAGGGGTCCAACTCCTACGAGCAGTACTTC
>.|TRBJ1-2|.|TRBV7-2
CASSLKAGIDYGYTF
TGTGCCAGCAGCTTAAAAGCAGGGATCGACTATGGCTACACCTTC
>.|TRBJ2-5|TRBD1|TRBV19
CASRDRGQETQYF
TGTGCCAGCCGGGACAGGGGACAAGAGACCCAGTACTTC
>.|TRBJ2-7|.|TRBV5-5
CASSLSPGDSYEQYF
TGTGCCAGCAGCTTGAGTCCAGGGGATTCCTACGAGCAGTACTTC
>few|TRBJ2-5|.|TRBV3-1
CASSPVAQETQYF
TGTGCCAGCAGCCCGGTGGCCCAAGAGACCCAGTACTTC
>.|TRBJ2-1|TRBD2|TRBV20-1
CSARDGGGYNEQFF
TGCAGTGCTAGAGATGGCGGGGGCTACAATGAGCAGTTCTTC
>.|TRBJ2-3|.|TRBV20-1
CSTRDQGSGDTQYF
TGCAGTACCAGAGATCAGGGATCTGGGGATACGCAGTATTTT
>.|TRBJ1-1|.|TRBV4-1
CASSQDGGFGTEAFF
TGCGCCAGCAGCCAAGATGGAGGGTTTGGCACTGAAGCTTTCTTT
>.|TRBJ1-4|TRBD1|TRBV12-3/TRBV12-4
CASVSRGRSEKLFF
TGTGCCAGCGTATCCAGGGGGCGTAGTGAAAAACTGTTTTTT
>few|TRBJ2-2|TRBD1|TRBV3-1
CASSLGTGRTGELFF
TGTGCCAGCAGCCTTGGGACAGGGAGAACCGGGGAGCTGTTTTTT
>once|TRBJ2-1|.|TRBV5-6
CASSTTGNHNEQFF
TGTGCCAGCAGCACTACAGGGAACCACAATGAGCAGTTCTTC
>.|TRBJ2-3|TRBD2|TRBV3-1
CASSLGLAGNGDTQYF
TGTGCCAGCAGCCTCGGACTAGCGGGGAATGGAGATACGCAGTATTTT
>few|TRBJ1-5|.|TRBV6-1
CASSEAVGGTGLVQPQHF
TGTGCCAGCAGTGAAGCGGTCGGGGGGACGGGCCTGGTCCAGCCCCAGCATTTT
>.|TRBJ2-5|TRBD1|TRBV9
CASSVGGGQGLQETQYF
TGTGCCAGCAGCGTAGGGGGCGGACAGGGCTTACAAGAGACCCAGTACTTC
>.|TRBJ1-1|.|TRBV5-1
CASSDDANTEAFF
TGCGCCAGCAGCGACGACGCGAACACTGAAGCTTTCTTT
>few|TRBJ2-7|.|TRBV6-5
CASSYAPQGFNEQYF
TGTGCCAGCAGTTACGCTCCGCAGGGGTTTAACGAGCAGTACTTC
>once|TRBJ2-7|.|TRBV6-5
CASYYSIPGEQYF
TGTGCCAGCTATTACTCCATACCAGGGGAGCAGTACTTC
>.|TRBJ1-1|.|TRBV7-6
CASSAEQGRAEAFF
TGTGCCAGCAGCGCGGAACAGGGACGTGCTGAAGCTTTCTTT
>few|TRBJ2-3|TRBD1|TRBV20-1
CSARDRYRGRRTDTQYF
TGCAGTGCTAGAGATCGTTACAGGGGGAGGAGAACAGATACGCAGTATTTT
>few|TRBJ1-1|.|TRBV6-5
CASSYGGGGNTEAFF
TGTGCCAGCAGTTACGGGGGTGGCGGGAACACTGAAGCTTTCTTT
>.|TRBJ2-3|.|TRBV28
CASSLPTRLTDAQYF
TGTGCCAGCAGTCTACCGACTAGACTCACAGATGCGCAGTATTTT
>.|TRBJ1-2|.|TRBV20-1
CSASSPDLYGYTF
TGCAGTGCTAGTAGCCCGGATCTCTATGGCTACACCTTC
>.|TRBJ2-7|.|TRBV24-1
CATSSPSGRSSYNEQYF
TGTGCCACCAGTTCCCCTTCGGGGAGGAGCTCCTACAATGAGCAGTACTTC
>.|TRBJ2-7|.|TRBV6-5
CASTHGGAGSYEQYF
TGTGCCAGCACCCACGGGGGCGCGGGGAGCTACGAGCAGTACTTC
>.|TRBJ1-5|TRBD1|TRBV28
CASSPLRTGVDVPVQPQHF
TGTGCCAGCAGTCCCCTCCGGACAGGGGTCGATGTGCCCGTTCAGCCCCAGCATTTT
>.|TRBJ2-5|TRBD2|TRBV28
CASRPGLAGDRQYF
TGTGCCAGCAGGCCGGGACTAGCGGGGGACCGACAGTACTTC
>many|TRBJ2-1|TRBD2|TRBV7-2
CASQSVAGGLTYNEQFF
TGTGCCAGTCAGAGTGTTGCGGGGGGCCTTACCTACAATGAGCAGTTCTTC
>.|TRBJ2-3|TRBD1|TRBV30
CAWSVGGTGGADTQYF
TGTGCCTGGAGTGTAGGGGGGACAGGGGGAGCAGATACGCAGTATTTT
>.|TRBJ2-7|.|TRBV6-6
CASSDIFRSGSYEQYF
TGTGCCAGTTCGGACATTTTCAGATCGGGCTCCTACGAGCAGTACTTC
>.|TRBJ1-5|.|TRBV10-3
CASQGGLGQPQHF
TGTGCCTCCCAAGGGGGTCTAGGGCAGCCCCAGCATTTT
>.|TRBJ1-2|.|TRBV10-3
CATLTGLMSYGYTF
TGTGCCACCCTGACAGGTCTTATGAGCTATGGCTACACCTTC
>.|TRBJ1-6|.|TRBV6-2/TRBV6-3
CASSDSSRNSPLHF
TGTGCCAGCAGTGACTCGAGCAGGAATTCACCCCTCCACTTT
>few|TRBJ2-3|TRBD2|TRBV12-3/TRBV12-4
CASSLRGGLDTQYF
TGTGCCAGCAGTTTACGGGGGGGACTAGATACGCAGTATTTT
>.|TRBJ1-3|TRBD1|TRBV27
CASSFWGQGSSGNTIYF
TGTGCCAGCAGTTTTTGGGGACAGGGGAGCTCTGGAAACACCATATATTTT
>.|TRBJ2-4|.|TRBV28
CASSFRGTRAKNIQYF
TGTGCCAGCAGTTTTCGGGGCACTCGAGCCAAAAACATTCAGTACTTC
>few|TRBJ2-7|.|TRBV3-1
CASRAFLAGEQYF
TGTGCCAGCAGGGCCTTCCTAGCCGGCGAGCAGTACTTC
>.|TRBJ2-5|TRBD2|TRBV3-1
CASSPPGGSKGTQYF
TGTGCCAGCAGCCCCCCGGGGGGGAGTAAAGGGACCCAGTACTTC
>.|TRBJ1-5|.|TRBV2
CASSAGLPPDNQPQHF
TGTGCCAGCAGTGCGGGACTGCCGCCCGACAATCAGCCCCAGCATTTT
>.|TRBJ2-3|.|TRBV6-4
CASSQKGSWDTQYF
TGTGCCAGCAGTCAAAAAGGATCATGGGATACGCAGTATTTT
>.|TRBJ2-3|.|TRBV3-1
CASSLLRVPTSTDTQYF
TGTGCCAGCAGCCTGCTTAGGGTCCCCACTAGCACAGATACGCAGTATTTT
>.|TRBJ2-7|.|TRBV25-1
CASDKGQAGEQYF
TGTGCCAGCGACAAGGGACAAGCGGGTGAGCAGTACTTC
>few|TRBJ1-2|.|TRBV6-2/TRBV6-3
CASSYTGVSNYGYTF
TGTGCCAGCAGTTACACGGGGGTATCGAACTATGGCTACACCTTC
>.|TRBJ1-2|TRBD1|TRBV6-1
CASRARTGGLYGYTF
TGTGCCAGTCGCGCCAGGACAGGGGGCCTCTATGGCTACACCTTC
>.|TRBJ2-1|TRBD1|TRBV20-1
CSAQGANEQFF
TGCAGTGCCCAGGGGGCGAATGAGCAGTTCTTC